This T cell receptor beta chain was observed in a study of identical twins (dated by TCRdb to the mid-2010s). At the level of the whole study: TCR alpha and beta repertoires from monozygotic twins, unrelated adults of various ages and cord blood were deep-sequenced to test whether fetal clonotypes persist. Replicate twin experiments were performed at different times using different library preparation protocols to rule out contamination.

Only healthy Caucasian donors were included. Three pairs of female monozygotic twins, all aged about 18 to 30 years, made up the twin cohort. Peripheral blood mononuclear cells were used as the source from which RNA for TCR libraries was isolated. V is clipped by 4 bases and J by 1 base, and the sequence between their germline boundaries is 10 bases long. The germline V gene provides CDR1 MNHEY and CDR2 SVGAGI. The CDR3 sequence holds 15 residues, the cysteine and phenylalanine included. CDR3 DNA only is kept here, 45 bases in frame from base 1. The research as a whole found: Zero-insertion analyses could be partly confounded by invariant T cells such as MAIT and iNKT, though diverse VJ usage argued against such confounding for most clonotypes. In monozygotic twins, out-of-frame TCR alpha sharing was systematically underestimated by recombination models, although the models agreed with sharing between unrelated individuals. Abundant cord blood beta clonotypes carried fewer insertions; young adult naive repertoires showed a weaker similar trend, while memory repertoires showed none. Conclusions relied on cross-sectional statistical analysis, since the same donors could not be followed over many years. Compared with coincidental sharing between unrelated individuals, out-of-frame TCR alpha sequences shared between twins had an excess of sequences with low generation probability. A weaker excess of twin sharing was found in beta out-of-frame sequences because the signal-to-noise ratio was lowered by fewer shared sequences.

The protocol used for the library was 5' RACE. Reads for this sample came from an Illumina HiSeq 2000. Template switching introduced a universal primer binding site; the final cDNA contained a unique molecular identifier, enabling accurate counting of TCR cDNA molecules. Specific primers in the conserved constant-segment region were used to synthesize first-strand cDNA for TCR alpha and beta chains. To control for contamination, each cDNA library was double barcoded with a SMART-Mk sample barcode plus Illumina barcodes. Two successive PCR steps introduced TruSeq adapter sequences along with Illumina sample barcodes. The Illumina HiSeq platform was used with custom primers to sequence TCR alpha and beta cDNA libraries. On the study's bioinformatics: Unique molecular identifiers were extracted from raw reads with MiGEC, and CDR3 positions were determined with MiXCR. Recombination models were inferred per individual with the repgenHMM and IGoR tools using an EM algorithm. Shared clonotypes were analyzed with the tcR package in R, and sharing was normalized by the product of cloneset sizes. Out-of-frame nonproductive sequences were analyzed to study raw recombination free of thymic and clonal selection effects. TCRdb took the public reads, trimmed them with fastp at Q25, ran MiXCR for clone calling and kept in-frame beta chains. Each CDR3 protein appears once, grouped with its most common genes and DNA. What appears here as the V and J calls and clone size reflects TCRdb's work, not the paper's. The sample has hundreds of thousands of distinct CDR3 sequences on record, more than 9% of them singletons. Around 1.5% of the sample is in the top ten clones.

This clonotype occurred many times. Its antigen specificity is not known. It has no much larger one-base neighbor in the sample; base qualities were not kept. These data were also reused for a study on yellow fever vaccine responses in identical twins. Looking at the second paper: According to the authors, the vaccine-induced T cell response in identical twins seemed to be partly convergent and partly specific to each individual. The study precisely tracked vaccine-responding T cell clones in identical twins.

The sample was PBMCs. This TCR derives from a young woman in good health. Recombination linked TRBV6-5 to TRBJ2-2, with the D gene uncertain. This receptor carries the CDR3 CASSFRTENTGELFF. The nucleotides read TGTGCCAGCAGTTTCCGGACGGAGAACACCGGGGAGCTGTTTTTT.